This TCR beta chain was profiled in a study of identical twins. About this clonotype itself: The antigen is unknown.

With template switching, a universal primer site was added, and the cDNA carried unique molecular identifiers. TCRdb re-called the 5' RACE reads with MiXCR, one entry per CDR3 protein. The sample yields around 690,000 distinct CDR3 sequences, 20% to 25% seen once. Study-wide results and limits: Excess sharing between twins was weaker in beta out-of-frame sequences.

Germline assignment: CDR1 DFQATT and CDR2 SNEGSKA (reference sequence). This CDR3 has 17 residues. Trimming removed 3 bases from V and 5 bases from J; junction bases left unmatched: 13. These data also featured in a second study, about T cells expressing NK-cell markers. That work contributes: These same clonotypes (in several donors) also led the CD3+CD56-NKG2C+ fraction. Expanded clones of NKG2C+ T cells had an unclear HCMV specificity.

The V call is TRBV20-1, the J call TRBJ2-1; 10 nucleotides line up with TRBD1. Sample: PBMCs. The receptor comes from a woman younger than 35 in good health. CDR3 protein: CSARGVDRGLYHNEQFF. CDR3 DNA sequence: TGCAGTGCTAGGGGAGTCGACAGGGGGCTTTACCACAATGAGCAGTTCTTC.